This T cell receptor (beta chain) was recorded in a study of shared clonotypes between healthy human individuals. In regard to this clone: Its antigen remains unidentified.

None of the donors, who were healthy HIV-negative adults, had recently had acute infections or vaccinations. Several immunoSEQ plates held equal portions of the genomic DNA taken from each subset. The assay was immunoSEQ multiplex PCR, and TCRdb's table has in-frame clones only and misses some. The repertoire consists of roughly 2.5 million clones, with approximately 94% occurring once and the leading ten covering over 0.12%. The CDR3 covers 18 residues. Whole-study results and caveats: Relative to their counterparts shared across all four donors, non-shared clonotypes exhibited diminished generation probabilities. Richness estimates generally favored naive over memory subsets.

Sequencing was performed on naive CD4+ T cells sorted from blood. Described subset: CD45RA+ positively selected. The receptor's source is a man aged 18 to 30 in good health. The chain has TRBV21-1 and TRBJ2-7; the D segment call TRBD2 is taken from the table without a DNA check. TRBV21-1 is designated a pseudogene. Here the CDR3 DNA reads TGTGCCAGCAGCAAACGACCTAGCGGGAGTAGAACCCCCTACGAGCAGTACTTC. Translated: CASSKRPSGSRTPYEQYF.